The 32 T cell receptor beta chains reported below all come from one sample, sequenced in a study of cytomegalovirus exposure and HLA in healthy donors. The PCR ran on 60 Vbeta and 13 Jbeta primers. Only in-frame clones appear in the TCRdb table, and some are missing; sequencing was by immunoSEQ multiplex PCR. The table shows 210,000 or so clones, with 75% to 80% occurring only once. What was sequenced was PBMCs. The receptors stem from a woman in her twenties or thirties in good health and CMV-seropositive.

The chain links TRBV7-2 to TRBJ2-2; 8 bases map to TRBD2. The CDR3 contains 16 residues. J was trimmed by 1 base and V by 5 bases; bases with no gene match: 6. Looked up from germline, CDR1 is SGHTA and CDR2 is FQGNSA. The CDR3 sequence is CASSTRGLENTGELFF. DNA of the CDR3: TGTGCCAGCAGCACCAGGGGACTAGAGAACACCGGGGAGCTGTTTTTT.

The chain's CDR3 is CASSPPGPNEKLFF. In nucleotides, the CDR3 is TGTGCCAGCAGCCCCCCAGGGCCCAATGAAAAACTGTTTTTT. The rearrangement links TRBV7-2 to TRBJ1-4; TRBD1 is a possible D gene (5 bases). CDR1 SGHTA and CDR2 FQGNSA come from the germline V gene. The CDR3 totals 14 residues. Trimming shortened V by 5 bases and J by 5 bases, and 12 bases separated the two germline ends.

V and J are TRBV5-1 and TRBJ1-1; TRBD1 agrees at 9 bases. This CDR3 spans 13 amino acids. Germline CDR1 is SGHRS and CDR2 is YFSETQ. The J segment lost 5 bases and the V segment lost 2 bases, leaving 1 base of the junction unmatched. CDR3 region: CASSFGTGTEAFF. The CDR3 region has the DNA TGCGCCAGCAGCTTTGGGACAGGGACTGAAGCTTTCTTT.

The rearrangement joins TRBV7-2 to TRBJ2-5; 10 nucleotides agree with TRBD2. The ends lost 7 bases at V and 5 bases at J; junction bases unmatched: 16. The germline CDR1 and CDR2 sequences are SGHTA and FQGNSA. The CDR3 has 17 residues. The CDR3 spells CASTLGERGGRFETQYF. DNA for the CDR3: TGTGCCAGCACCCTAGGGGAGCGGGGGGGCCGGTTTGAGACCCAGTACTTC.

This clone has just a few counts. The chain is built from TRBV7-3 and TRBJ1-2; D gene unclear. The CDR3 has 13 amino acids. Germline V lookup: CDR1 SGHTA, CDR2 FQGTGA. Between the trimmed V and J ends, which lost 5 bases and 8 bases, there was a span of 15 bases. CDR3: CASSPTGVGGYTF. As DNA, the CDR3 is TGTGCCAGCAGCCCTACCGGGGTGGGAGGCTACACCTTC.

This rearrangement joins TRBV27 to TRBJ2-1; D possibly corresponds to TRBD2 (6 bases). CDR1 and CDR2 (germline): MNHEY, SMNVEV (reference sequence). V was pared by 4 bases and J by 2 bases, with 12 bases between. The CDR3 extends over 15 amino acids. CDR3 sequence reads: CASSYPAGPYNEQFF. The CDR3 DNA is TGTGCCAGCAGTTACCCAGCGGGCCCCTACAATGAGCAGTTCTTC.

CDR3 in amino acids: CATSRRQGLTEAFF. In DNA, the CDR3 is TGTGCCACCAGCAGGCGGCAGGGGCTCACTGAAGCTTTCTTT. The chain couples TRBV15 to TRBJ1-1; D might be TRBD1 (6 bases). V lost 3 bases and J 4 bases, leaving 12 bases between the germline ends. This CDR3 region has 14 residues. Germline V lookup: CDR1 LNHNV, CDR2 YYDKDF (reference sequence).

This clone was detected only a few times. V is TRBV27 and J is TRBJ2-7; D is possibly TRBD1 (6 bases). The CDR3 is 14 amino acids. CDR1 and CDR2 from the germline V gene are MNHEY and SMNVEV (reference sequence). V lost 6 bases to trimming and J lost 0 bases, with 12 bases between them. The CDR3 DNA is TGTGCCAGCAGCCAGGGGATGAGCTCCTACGAGCAGTACTTC. Translating it yields CASSQGMSSYEQYF.

In its sample, this clone was seen once. The rearrangement joins TRBV9 to TRBJ2-5; perhaps TRBD2 as D (6 bases). Germline V lookup: CDR1 SGDLS, CDR2 YYNGEE. The CDR3 has 14 residues. V lost 4 bases to trimming and J lost 5 bases, with 15 bases between them. This chain's CDR3 is CASSHRGGLETQYF. CDR3 bases: TGTGCCAGCAGCCATCGTGGAGGGTTGGAGACCCAGTACTTC.

The CDR3 here is CASSNDRSQPQHF. The DNA of the CDR3 is TGCGCCAGCAGCAATGACAGGTCACAGCCCCAGCATTTT. This chain links TRBV10-2 with TRBJ1-5; maybe TRBD1 (6 bases). The germline V and J ends were trimmed by 6 bases and 7 bases, with 13 bases remaining between them. The germline V gene encodes CDR1 WSHSY and CDR2 SAAADI. The CDR3 extends over 13 amino acids.

The chain joins TRBV18 to TRBJ2-5; D is possibly TRBD2 (7 bases). There are 17 residues in the CDR3. Germline V gene lookup returns CDR1 KGHSH and CDR2 LQKENI. V shed 0 bases and J shed 5 bases, with 19 bases lying between them. The CDR3 DNA sequence: TGTGCCAGCTCACCACCGGCCATGGGGGGGGCGTCTGAGACCCAGTACTTC. This encodes CASSPPAMGGASETQYF.

This clone has a handful of counts. V gene TRBV28 combines with J gene TRBJ2-3, with TRBD2 identical over 10 bases. This CDR3 spans 16 amino acids. Trimming took 6 bases from V and 6 from J; bases not matched to a gene: 12. Germline V gives CDR1 MDHEN, CDR2 SYDVKM. CDR3 protein: CASSSLAGAYQDTQYF. The CDR3 nucleotides read TGTGCCAGCAGCTCTCTAGCGGGGGCTTACCAGGATACGCAGTATTTT.

The V call is TRBV5-1, the J call TRBJ2-5; possibly TRBD1 for D (6 bases). The CDR3 sequence is 15 residues long. Trimming took 3 bases from V and 5 from J, leaving 17 bases between them. Germline CDR1 reads SGHRS; CDR2 reads YFSETQ. The CDR3 coding sequence is TGCGCCAGCAGCTCCGGGACAAATAGTGGGGAGACCCAGTACTTC. Translation gives CASSSGTNSGETQYF.

This clone was counted a single time. The chain employs TRBV28 and TRBJ2-7, with D possibly matching TRBD1 (5 bases). V dropped 7 bases and J dropped 5 bases, with 21 bases sitting between them. The length of the CDR3 is 15 residues. Looked up from germline, CDR1 is MDHEN and CDR2 is SYDVKM. In DNA, the CDR3 is TGTGCCAGCACCAAGGCTAAGTCAGGGAAAAACGAGCAGTACTTC. Its translation: CASTKAKSGKNEQYF. Filled out from reference TRBV28 and TRBJ2-7, the complete variable domain reads DVKVTQSSRYLVKRTGEKVFLECVQDMDHENMFWYRQDPGLGLRLIYFSYDVKMKEKGDIPEGYSVSREKKERFSLILESASTNQTSMYLCASTKAKSGKNEQYFGPGTRLTVT.

The chain recombines TRBV30 with TRBJ1-2, with no clear D. Germline CDR1 GTSNPN, CDR2 SVGIG (reference sequence). This CDR3 has 13 residues. The CDR3 bases are TGTGTCACAATGGGAGTCACTAACTATGGCTACACCTTC. Protein: CVTMGVTNYGYTF.

J is TRBJ1-4 and V is TRBV6-6, with a tentative D call TRBD1 (5 bases). The germline V and J ends were trimmed by 8 bases and 4 bases, with 14 bases remaining between them. The V gene's germline CDR1 is MNHNY and CDR2 SVGAGI (reference sequence). The CDR3 is 14 amino acids. In DNA, the CDR3 is TGTGCCAGCCACGGAGGGGCCTATAATGAAAAACTGTTTTTT. Translated, it gives CASHGGAYNEKLFF.

The chain combines TRBV4-2 with TRBJ1-1, with unresolved D. Trimming pared 1 base from V and 14 bases from J, leaving 17 bases between. The CDR3 covers 13 residues. CDR1 LGHNA and CDR2 YNFKEQ come from the germline V gene. CDR3 DNA sequence: TGTGCCAGCAGCCAAGTTCGCCCCCCTATCCTCTTCTTT. Protein sequence: CASSQVRPPILFF.

The chain employs TRBV28 and TRBJ2-5; 9 positions agree with TRBD1. The J call is uncertain, as TRBJ2-7 better fits the DNA end. The germline gives CDR1 MDHEN, CDR2 SYDVKM. The CDR3 extends over 14 amino acids. CDR3 sequence reads: CASRGTGRKYEQYF. CDR3 DNA sequence: TGTGCCAGCCGGGGGACAGGGAGGAAGTACGAGCAGTACTTC.

The chain uses TRBV5-1 and TRBJ1-1, with 8 bases identical to TRBD1. Germline lookup yields CDR1 SGHRS and CDR2 YFSETQ. The CDR3 loop spans 16 amino acids. The ends lost 0 bases at V and 2 bases at J; junction bases unmatched: 6. This CDR3 reads CASSLGWTGINTEAFF. The CDR3 bases are TGCGCCAGCAGCTTGGGCTGGACAGGGATAAACACTGAAGCTTTCTTT.

The V call is TRBV15, the J call TRBJ2-1, with 7 nucleotides matching TRBD2. V was clipped by 4 bases and J by 6 bases; unmatched bases: 9. CDR1 and CDR2 from the germline V gene are LNHNV and YYDKDF (reference sequence). CDR3 length: 15 amino acids. CDR3 in DNA: TGTGCCACCAGCACAATAGCGGGTTCTGTCAATGAGCAGTTCTTC. Protein: CATSTIAGSVNEQFF.

The V gene is TRBV9, the J gene TRBJ2-1, with 8 bases fitting TRBD2. The junction had 17 bases not matched to a gene; V was cut back by 3 bases and J by 15 bases. The CDR3 runs 15 residues. Germline-derived CDR1 and CDR2 are SGDLS and YYNGEE. The CDR3 reads CASSAIPKLAVPGFF. The CDR3 nucleotides read TGTGCCAGCAGCGCTATCCCAAAACTAGCGGTCCCGGGGTTCTTC.

Comment on this clone: Other DNA sequences in the same sample also yield this CDR3. The rearrangement joins TRBV29-1 to TRBJ1-1; maybe TRBD1 (5 bases). V lost 6 bases, J lost 5 bases, and 16 bases lay in between. CDR3 length: 13 residues. Germline V gene lookup returns CDR1 SQVTM and CDR2 ANQGSEA. The CDR3 bases are TGCAGCGTCTACCCTGGGGGGTTGACTGAAGCTTTCTTT. Protein: CSVYPGGLTEAFF.

The V call is TRBV11-2, the J call TRBJ2-3; D not resolved. This CDR3 spans 15 amino acids. The germline CDR1 and CDR2 sequences are SGHAT and FQNNGV. Trimming shortened V by 0 bases and J by 2 bases, and 9 bases separated the two germline ends. The CDR3 loop reads CASSLDGGYTDTQYF. The CDR3 DNA reads as TGTGCCAGCAGCTTAGATGGCGGCTACACAGATACGCAGTATTTT.

Concerning this clone: Germline is not matched at one junction end, which may reflect a read error. The chain employs TRBV18 and TRBJ2-1; D perhaps matches TRBD2 (6 bases). The CDR3 covers 15 residues. Germline assignment: CDR1 KGHSH and CDR2 LQKENI. This chain's CDR3 is CANSPPEGAAIEQFF. CDR3 DNA sequence: TGTGCCAACTCACCTCCGGAGGGAGCGGCTATTGAGCAGTTCTTC.

V gene TRBV6-1 combines with J gene TRBJ1-6; perhaps TRBD1 as D (6 bases). V was trimmed by 7 bases and J by 10 bases, leaving 14 bases between them. CDR1 is MNHNS, CDR2 SASEGT, per germline. The length of the CDR3 is 13 residues. CDR3 amino acids: CASTEGGRSPLHF. The CDR3 DNA reads as TGTGCCAGCACCGAAGGGGGTAGATCACCCCTCCACTTT.

This sequence joins TRBV5-1 and TRBJ2-1; the match to TRBD2 covers 8 bases. This CDR3 has 16 amino acids. Germline CDR1 reads SGHRS; CDR2 reads YFSETQ. V trimming: 2 bases; J trimming: 4 bases; junction bases outside the gene matches: 8. CDR3 in amino acids: CASSFVGGGLYNEQFF. The CDR3 coding sequence is TGCGCCAGCAGCTTTGTCGGGGGGGGGCTGTACAATGAGCAGTTCTTC.

This clone was observed a single time. The V and J genes are TRBV7-2 and TRBJ2-7; perhaps TRBD1 as D (6 bases). The V end was cut by 5 bases, the J end by 5 bases, with 16 bases between. Looked up from germline, CDR1 is SGHTA and CDR2 is FQGNSA. The CDR3 length is 14 residues. The CDR3 loop reads CASSPGTRTHEQYF. The CDR3, as DNA: TGTGCCAGCAGCCCCGGGACACGAACCCACGAGCAGTACTTC.

The J gene is TRBJ2-5, the V gene TRBV10-1; D is perhaps TRBD1 (6 bases). Trimming left V 8 bases short and J 1 base short, with 17 bases between. The CDR3 runs 15 residues. CDR1 WNHNN and CDR2 SYGVQD come from the germline V gene (reference sequence). CDR3 residues: CASPYPGESQETQYF. CDR3 nucleotide sequence: TGCGCCAGCCCTTATCCAGGGGAAAGCCAAGAGACCCAGTACTTC.

The J gene is TRBJ1-1, the V gene TRBV19; D unclear. V lost 5 bases to trimming and J lost 4 bases, with 14 bases between them. Looked up from germline, CDR1 is LNHDA and CDR2 is SQIVND (reference sequence). The CDR3 runs to 14 residues. CDR3 in DNA: TGTGCCAGTAGTCCTCGAGAGTTCGTCACTGAAGCTTTCTTT. Translated: CASSPREFVTEAFF.

The chain has TRBV4-3 and TRBJ1-6, with TRBD1 as a possible D gene (6 bases). The germline gives CDR1 LGHNA, CDR2 YSLEER. The CDR3 is made up of 16 amino acids. Trimming took off 0 bases at V and 4 bases at J, with 10 bases between the two ends. CDR3: CASSQERGTYNSPLHF. For the CDR3, the DNA is TGCGCCAGCAGCCAAGAGAGGGGGACATATAATTCACCCCTCCACTTT.

The genes are TRBV29-1 and TRBJ1-1, with a weak D call TRBD1 (5 bases). V was clipped by 5 bases and J by 2 bases, with 9 bases between them. Germline V gene lookup returns CDR1 SQVTM and CDR2 ANQGSEA. CDR3 length equals 12 residues. CDR3 residues: CSVTTANTEAFF. CDR3 nucleotides: TGCAGCGTTACGACAGCAAACACTGAAGCTTTCTTT.

This clone was seen a few times. This rearrangement joins TRBV6-1 to TRBJ2-7; 12 nucleotides align to TRBD1. Germline V lookup: CDR1 MNHNS, CDR2 SASEGT. CDR3 length: 15 residues. J was trimmed by 9 bases and V by 6 bases; bases with no gene match: 12. CDR3 loop: CASSSRGTGGGGQYF. Written as DNA, the CDR3 is TGTGCCAGCAGCTCGAGGGGGACAGGGGGCGGCGGGCAGTACTTC.